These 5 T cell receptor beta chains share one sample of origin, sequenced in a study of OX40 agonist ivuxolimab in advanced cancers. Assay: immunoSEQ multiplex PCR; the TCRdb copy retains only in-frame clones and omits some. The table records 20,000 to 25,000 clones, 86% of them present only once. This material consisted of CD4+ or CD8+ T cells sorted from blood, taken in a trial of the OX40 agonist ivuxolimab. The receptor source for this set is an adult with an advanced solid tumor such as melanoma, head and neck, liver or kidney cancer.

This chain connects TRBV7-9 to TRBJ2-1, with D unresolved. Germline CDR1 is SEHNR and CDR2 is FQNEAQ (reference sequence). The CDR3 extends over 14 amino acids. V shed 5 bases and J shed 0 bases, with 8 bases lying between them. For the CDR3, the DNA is TGTGCCAGCAGCCCGTCGGACTCCTACAATGAGCAGTTCTTC. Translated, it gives CASSPSDSYNEQFF.

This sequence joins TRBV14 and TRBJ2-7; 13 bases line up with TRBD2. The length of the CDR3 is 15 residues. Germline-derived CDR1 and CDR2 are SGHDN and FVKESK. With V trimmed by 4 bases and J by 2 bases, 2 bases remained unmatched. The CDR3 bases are TGTGCCAGCAGCCTGGGACTAGCGGGACCCTACGAGCAGTACTTC. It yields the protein CASSLGLAGPYEQYF.

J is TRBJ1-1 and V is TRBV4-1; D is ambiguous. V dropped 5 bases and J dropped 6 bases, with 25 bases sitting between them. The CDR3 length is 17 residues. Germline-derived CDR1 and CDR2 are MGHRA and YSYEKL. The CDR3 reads CASSWTLSGRLDAEAFF. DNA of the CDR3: TGCGCCAGCAGCTGGACCCTGTCCGGCAGGCTGGACGCTGAAGCTTTCTTT.

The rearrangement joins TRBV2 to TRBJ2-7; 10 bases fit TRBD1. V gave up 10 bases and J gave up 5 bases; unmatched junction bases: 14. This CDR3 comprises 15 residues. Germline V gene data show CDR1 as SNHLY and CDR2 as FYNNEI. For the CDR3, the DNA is TGTGCCACTTTCCGGGACAGGGGCGAAAGGGACGAGCAGTACTTC. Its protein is CATFRDRGERDEQYF. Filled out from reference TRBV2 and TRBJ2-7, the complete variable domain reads EPEVTQTPSHQVTQMGQEVILRCVPISNHLYFYWYRQILGQKVEFLVSFYNNEISEKSEIFDDQFSVERPDGSNFTLKIRSTKLEDSAMYFCATFRDRGERDEQYFGPGTRLTVT.

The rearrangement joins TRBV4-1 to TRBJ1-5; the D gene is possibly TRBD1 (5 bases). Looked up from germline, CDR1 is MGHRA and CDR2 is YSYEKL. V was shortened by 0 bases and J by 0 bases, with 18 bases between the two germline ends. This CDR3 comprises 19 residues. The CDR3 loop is CASSQDPRVGVYSNQPQHF. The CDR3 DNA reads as TGCGCCAGCAGCCAAGATCCCAGGGTAGGGGTATATAGCAATCAGCCCCAGCATTTT.